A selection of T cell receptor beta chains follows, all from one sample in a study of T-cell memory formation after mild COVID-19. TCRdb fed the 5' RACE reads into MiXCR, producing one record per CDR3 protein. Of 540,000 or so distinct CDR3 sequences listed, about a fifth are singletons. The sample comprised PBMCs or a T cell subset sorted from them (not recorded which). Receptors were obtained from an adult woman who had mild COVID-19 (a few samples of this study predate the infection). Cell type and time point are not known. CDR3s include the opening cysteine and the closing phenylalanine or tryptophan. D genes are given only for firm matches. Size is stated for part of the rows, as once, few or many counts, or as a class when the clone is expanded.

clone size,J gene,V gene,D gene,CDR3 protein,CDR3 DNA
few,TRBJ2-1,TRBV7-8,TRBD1,CASSANPGTGLKNEQFF,TGTGCCAGCAGCGCGAACCCCGGGACAGGCTTGAAGAATGAGCAGTTCTTC
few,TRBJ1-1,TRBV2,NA,CASSASDRPLGAFF,TGTGCCAGCAGTGCCTCAGACAGGCCCCTTGGGGCTTTCTTT
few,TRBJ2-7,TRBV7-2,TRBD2,CASSLLRTSAFGQYF,TGTGCCAGCAGCTTACTTAGGACTAGCGCATTCGGGCAGTACTTC
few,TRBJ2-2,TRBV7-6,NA,CASSLGQRGGELFF,TGTGCCAGCAGCTTAGGACAAAGGGGCGGGGAGCTGTTTTTT
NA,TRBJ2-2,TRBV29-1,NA,CSVEDPGQVLGLFF,TGCAGCGTTGAAGATCCTGGCCAGGTCCTCGGGCTGTTTTTT
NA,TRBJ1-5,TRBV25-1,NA,CASSDRRGQPQHF,TGTGCCAGCAGTGATCGACGCGGTCAGCCCCAGCATTTT
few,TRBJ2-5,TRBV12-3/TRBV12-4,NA,CASRKRGETQYF,TGTGCCAGCAGAAAGAGGGGGGAGACCCAGTACTTC
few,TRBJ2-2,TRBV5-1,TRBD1,CASSRDRGDGELFF,TGCGCCAGCAGCCGGGACAGGGGAGACGGGGAGCTGTTTTTT
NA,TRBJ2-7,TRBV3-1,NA,CASSQDGHEQYF,TGTGCCAGCAGCCAAGATGGGCACGAGCAGTACTTC
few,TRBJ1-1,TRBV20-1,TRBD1,CSARGPGTGKNTEAFF,TGCAGTGCTAGAGGGCCCGGGACAGGGAAGAACACTGAAGCTTTCTTT
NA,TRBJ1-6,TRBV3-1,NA,CATGPLSYNSPLHF,TGTGCCACCGGACCTCTCTCCTATAATTCACCCCTCCACTTT
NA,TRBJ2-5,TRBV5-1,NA,CASSLGIPGFIETQYF,TGCGCCAGCAGCTTGGGGATTCCAGGGTTCATAGAGACCCAGTACTTC
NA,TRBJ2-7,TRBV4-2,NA,CASSVTSSSYEQYF,TGTGCCAGCAGCGTGACTTCCAGCTCCTACGAGCAGTACTTC
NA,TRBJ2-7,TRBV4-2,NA,CASSQEWQGISNEQYF,TGTGCCAGCAGCCAAGAGTGGCAGGGGATCTCCAACGAGCAGTACTTC
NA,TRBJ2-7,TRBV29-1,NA,CSVGHGSGLNYEQYF,TGCAGCGTTGGTCACGGGTCAGGACTCAACTACGAGCAGTACTTC
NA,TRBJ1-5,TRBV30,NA,CAWSKGQSLADSNQPQHF,TGTGCCTGGAGTAAGGGACAAAGTCTGGCGGATAGCAATCAGCCCCAGCATTTT
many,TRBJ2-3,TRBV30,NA,CAWQYNAGSTDTQYF,TGTGCCTGGCAGTATAACGCGGGAAGCACAGATACGCAGTATTTT
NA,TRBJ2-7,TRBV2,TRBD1,CASQGDRGGEQYF,TGTGCCAGCCAAGGGGACAGGGGAGGCGAGCAGTACTTC
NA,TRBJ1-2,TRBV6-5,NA,CATAVGFIGTHYGYTF,TGTGCCACCGCCGTTGGATTCATCGGGACCCACTATGGCTACACCTTC
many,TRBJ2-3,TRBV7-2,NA,CASSTFSEETQYF,TGTGCCAGCAGCACCTTTAGCGAAGAGACGCAGTATTTT
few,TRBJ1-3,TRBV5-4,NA,CASSRGSSSGNTIYF,TGTGCCAGCAGCCGAGGCAGCTCCTCTGGAAACACCATATATTTT
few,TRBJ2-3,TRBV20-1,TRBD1,CSAETGVPDTQYF,TGCAGTGCCGAGACAGGGGTCCCAGATACGCAGTATTTT
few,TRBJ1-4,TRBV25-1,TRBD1,CASRADRGNEKLFF,TGTGCCAGCAGAGCGGACAGGGGAAATGAAAAACTGTTTTTT
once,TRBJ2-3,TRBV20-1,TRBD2,CSARDPGLAGFRHF,TGCAGTGCTAGAGATCCGGGACTAGCGGGGTTTAGGCATTTT
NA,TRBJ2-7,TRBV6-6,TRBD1,CASSYGQVNYEQYF,TGTGCCAGCAGTTACGGACAGGTAAACTACGAGCAGTACTTC
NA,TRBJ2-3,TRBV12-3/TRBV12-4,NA,CASSFGTQYF,TGTGCCAGCAGTTTTGGTACGCAGTATTTT
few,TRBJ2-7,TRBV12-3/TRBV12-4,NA,CASSLQISSYEQYF,TGTGCCAGCAGTTTGCAGATAAGCTCCTACGAGCAGTACTTC
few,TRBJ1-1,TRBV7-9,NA,CASSSGEGWAFF,TGTGCCAGCAGCTCAGGGGAGGGGTGGGCTTTCTTT
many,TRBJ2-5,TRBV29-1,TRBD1,CSIGTGIRVKTQYF,TGCAGCATCGGGACAGGGATCCGAGTGAAGACCCAGTACTTC
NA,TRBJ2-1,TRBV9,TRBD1,CASSPVTGGSRDEQFF,TGTGCCAGCAGCCCCGTAACAGGGGGTAGTAGGGATGAGCAGTTCTTC
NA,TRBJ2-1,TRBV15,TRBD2,CATSRERWLAGGNEQFF,TGTGCCACCAGCAGAGAGAGGTGGCTAGCGGGGGGAAATGAGCAGTTCTTC
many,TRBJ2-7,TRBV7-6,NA,CASSLGRRQGLGRGYEQYF,TGTGCCAGCAGCTTAGGACGGAGACAGGGTCTAGGTCGGGGGTACGAGCAGTACTTC
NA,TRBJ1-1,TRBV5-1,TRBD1,CASSWGQLVMNTEAFF,TGCGCCAGCAGCTGGGGACAGTTGGTTATGAACACTGAAGCTTTCTTT
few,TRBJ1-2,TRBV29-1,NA,CSVSPVAGYGYTF,TGCAGCGTAAGCCCTGTGGCAGGCTATGGCTACACCTTC
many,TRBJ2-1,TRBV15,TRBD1,CATSRDGTGGNEQFF,TGTGCCACCAGCAGAGATGGGACAGGGGGCAATGAGCAGTTCTTC
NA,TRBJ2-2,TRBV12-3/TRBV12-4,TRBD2,CASQPREGPNTGELFF,TGTGCCAGCCAGCCACGGGAGGGCCCGAACACCGGGGAGCTGTTTTTT
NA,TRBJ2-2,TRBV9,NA,CASSVDRIVAGELFF,TGTGCCAGCAGCGTAGATCGGATAGTAGCCGGGGAGCTGTTTTTT
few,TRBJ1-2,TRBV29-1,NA,CSVDGQLRGYTF,TGCAGCGTTGACGGCCAGCTTCGTGGCTACACCTTC
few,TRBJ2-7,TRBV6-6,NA,CASMALEGSNEQYF,TGTGCCAGCATGGCCCTCGAAGGTAGCAACGAGCAGTACTTC
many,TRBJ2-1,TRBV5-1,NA,CASSLNGVSDNEQFF,TGCGCCAGCAGCTTGAACGGGGTTTCCGACAATGAGCAGTTCTTC
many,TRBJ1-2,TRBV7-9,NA,CASSLPREKGYTF,TGTGCCAGCAGCTTACCACGGGAGAAAGGCTACACCTTC
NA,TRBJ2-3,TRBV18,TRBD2,CASSPGSGGLGDTQYF,TGTGCCAGCTCACCAGGCAGCGGGGGCCTTGGAGATACGCAGTATTTT
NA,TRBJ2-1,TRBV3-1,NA,CASSQVQGSYNEQFF,TGTGCCAGCAGCCAAGTACAGGGTTCCTACAATGAGCAGTTCTTC
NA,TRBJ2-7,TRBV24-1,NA,CATSEAGSGSYEQYF,TGTGCCACCAGTGAAGCTGGGTCCGGTTCCTACGAGCAGTACTTC
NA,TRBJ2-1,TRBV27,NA,CASSLSGYKENEQFF,TGTGCCAGCAGTTTGTCAGGGTACAAAGAAAATGAGCAGTTCTTC
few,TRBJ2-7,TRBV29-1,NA,CSVDGEDNTYEQYF,TGCAGCGTTGACGGAGAGGATAATACCTACGAGCAGTACTTC
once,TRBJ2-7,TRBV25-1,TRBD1,CASSVRGTGFFRQYF,TGTGCCAGCAGTGTTCGGGGGACAGGGTTCTTTAGGCAGTACTTC
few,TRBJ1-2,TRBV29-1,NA,CSVEVTTYGYTF,TGCAGCGTTGAAGTTACCACTTATGGCTACACCTTC
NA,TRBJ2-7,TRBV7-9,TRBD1,CASSPGQLFSYEQYF,TGTGCCAGCAGCCCGGGACAGCTCTTCTCCTACGAGCAGTACTTC
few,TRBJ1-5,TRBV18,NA,CASSLDGSNQPQHF,TGTGCCAGCTCCCTCGACGGTAGCAATCAGCCCCAGCATTTT
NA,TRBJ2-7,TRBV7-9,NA,CASSLGQDPKQYF,TGTGCCAGCAGCTTAGGACAGGACCCCAAGCAGTACTTC
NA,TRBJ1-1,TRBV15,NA,CATSRVMGRPQMNTEAFF,TGTGCCACCAGCAGAGTTATGGGGCGCCCCCAGATGAACACTGAAGCTTTCTTT
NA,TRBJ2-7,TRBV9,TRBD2,CASSVDPSGTYEQYF,TGTGCCAGCAGCGTAGATCCTAGCGGAACCTACGAGCAGTACTTC
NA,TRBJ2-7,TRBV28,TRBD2,CASSPGLAGVEYF,TGTGCCAGCAGTCCCGGACTAGCGGGAGTGGAGTACTTC
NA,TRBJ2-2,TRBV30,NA,CAWSPRRTSTGELFF,TGTGCCTGGAGTCCCCGGCGGACAAGCACCGGGGAGCTGTTTTTT
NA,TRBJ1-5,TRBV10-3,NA,CATSQQGPDQPQHF,TGTGCCACCTCACAGCAGGGCCCTGATCAGCCCCAGCATTTT
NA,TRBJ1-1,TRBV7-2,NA,CASSPRRIGLVGAFF,TGTGCCAGCAGCCCAAGACGTATTGGGTTGGTAGGAGCTTTCTTT
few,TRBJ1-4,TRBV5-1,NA,CASSFSDHEKLFF,TGCGCCAGCAGCTTTTCGGACCATGAAAAACTGTTTTTT